This TCR beta chain was retrieved from a study of cytomegalovirus exposure and HLA in healthy donors. The PCR contained 60 Vbeta and 13 Jbeta primers. Assay used: immunoSEQ multiplex PCR; TCRdb lists only in-frame clones, some missing. This sample contains around 70,000 clones. With regard to this clone: Its antigen is unknown.

General study results and limits: It was reported that TCR beta sequences correctly inferred the HLA-A and HLA-B alleles for most subjects.

Source material: PBMCs. This receptor was identified in a boy aged 5 to 17 in good health and CMV-seronegative.

DNA for the CDR3: TGTGCCAGCAGCTTGCCCGGAGGGTTGGCTGACAATGAGCAGTTCTTC. Translating it yields CASSLPGGLADNEQFF. This rearrangement joins TRBV5-4 to TRBJ2-1; tentatively, D is TRBD2 (6 bases). The CDR3 loop spans 16 amino acids. The V and J ends lost 1 base and 5 bases respectively, with 16 bases between them. CDR1 SGHNT and CDR2 YYREEE come from the germline V gene (reference sequence).